This note documents a single TCR beta chain sequence. Antigen unknown. Assay: immunoSEQ multiplex PCR; the TCRdb copy retains only in-frame clones and omits some. The sample includes around 68,000 clones, approximately 91% of them seen just once. The CDR3 is 15 residues long. Germline assignment: CDR1 SGHVS and CDR2 FNYEAQ. With V trimmed by 6 bases and J by 7 bases, 9 bases remained unmatched. The data were obtained in a study of OX40 agonist ivuxolimab in advanced cancers. Study-wide context: Recorded diagnoses for dose-escalation patients were hepatocellular carcinoma, melanoma, renal cell or head and neck cancer. Past anti-PD-1, anti-PD-L1 or anti-CTLA-4 therapy was accepted, and roughly 37% had received some.

Sampling of blood occurred at baseline, cycle 4 day 1, and cycle 7 day 1. Whole-study results and caveats: At 0.1 to 3.0 mg/kg and by week 6, clonal expansion occurred in CD4+ and CD8+ blood T cells.

Here the sequenced sample was CD4+ or CD8+ T cells sorted from blood, taken in a trial of the OX40 agonist ivuxolimab. This clonotype originated in an adult with an advanced solid tumor such as melanoma, head and neck, liver or kidney cancer. The genes are TRBV7-6 and TRBJ2-3, with TRBD2 matching 11 bases. The CDR3 region has the DNA TGTGCCAGCAGGGGGCTAGCGGGAGGTTCACATACGCAGTATTTT. Translation gives CASRGLAGGSHTQYF.